Following are 22 T cell receptor beta chains from one sample sequenced in a study of shared T cell receptors in the human thymus. Sequencing was performed with immunoSEQ multiplex PCR; in TCRdb, only in-frame clones are kept and a portion is missing. This sample has hundreds of thousands of clones, with 70% to 90% found just once. Another study also made use of these data, one on human thymus T cells.

Specimen: thymocytes. All receptors come from a girl in the first two years of life with a congenital heart defect.

This clone was seen once. This sequence joins TRBV19 and TRBJ1-2, with D uncertain. The CDR3 consists of 14 residues. Germline CDR1 and CDR2: LNHDA and SQIVND (reference sequence). V shed 4 bases and J shed 4 bases, with 13 bases lying between them. In DNA form, the CDR3 reads TGTGCCAGTAGTAGCTCCCTCGGTGCCTATGGCTACACCTTC. It specifies CASSSSLGAYGYTF. Full variable domain (rest looked up from reference TRBV19 and TRBJ1-2): DGGITQSPKYLFRKEGQNVTLSCEQNLNHDAMYWYRQDPGQGLRLIYYSQIVNDFQKGDIAEGYSVSREKKESFPLTVTSAQKNPTAFYLCASSSSLGAYGYTFGSGTRLTVV.

J is TRBJ1-1 and V is TRBV28; D is perhaps TRBD1 (5 bases). Germline V CDR1 and CDR2: MDHEN, SYDVKM. CDR3 length equals 14 residues. V lost 5 bases, J lost 6 bases, and 16 bases lay in between. This chain's CDR3 is CASSAGHVSAEAFF. As DNA, the CDR3 is TGTGCCAGCAGTGCCGGACATGTGTCTGCTGAAGCTTTCTTT.

The chain is built from TRBV7-9 and TRBJ2-6; 9 bases fit TRBD1. V was clipped by 4 bases and J by 3 bases; unmatched bases: 13. The germline V gene encodes CDR1 SEHNR and CDR2 FQNEAQ (reference sequence). CDR3 length: 19 amino acids. The CDR3 DNA follows: TGTGCCAGCAGCTCGGAGGACAGGGGATATCCTATTGGGGCCAACGTCCTGACTTTC. Its protein product is CASSSEDRGYPIGANVLTF. Filled out from reference TRBV7-9 and TRBJ2-6, the complete variable domain reads DTGVSQNPRHKITKRGQNVTFRCDPISEHNRLYWYRQTLGQGPEFLTYFQNEAQLEKSRLLSDRFSAERPKGSFSTLEIQRTEQGDSAMYLCASSSEDRGYPIGANVLTFGAGSRLTVL.

The chain recombines TRBV5-8 with TRBJ1-1, with TRBD1 identical over 11 bases. The V gene's germline CDR1 is SGHTS and CDR2 YDEGEE. The V gene end was trimmed by 2 bases and the J gene end by 1 base; junction bases not matched to a gene: 7. The CDR3 has 17 amino acids. For the CDR3, the DNA is TGTGCCAGCAGCTTTGGACAGGGGGCCCCTTCGAACACTGAAGCTTTCTTT. Its protein product is CASSFGQGAPSNTEAFF.

The chain has TRBV5-1 and TRBJ1-3, with TRBD1 matching 7 bases. This CDR3 comprises 15 residues. The germline V gene encodes CDR1 SGHRS and CDR2 YFSETQ. The V gene end was trimmed by 5 bases and the J gene end by 8 bases; junction bases not matched to a gene: 13. CDR3 sequence: CASRRFVDRDDTIYF. In nucleotides, the CDR3 is TGCGCCAGCAGGCGTTTTGTTGACAGGGATGACACCATATATTTT.

The chain couples TRBV7-9 to TRBJ2-1, with D maybe TRBD1 (5 bases). The germline gives CDR1 SEHNR, CDR2 FQNEAQ (reference sequence). Deletions cut 3 bases from V and 8 bases from J, with 20 bases between. The CDR3 is 16 residues long. The CDR3 here is CASSFNRQGLYHEQFF. CDR3 DNA sequence: TGTGCCAGCAGCTTTAACCGGCAGGGATTATACCATGAGCAGTTCTTC. Complete variable domain (other parts from reference TRBV7-9 and TRBJ2-1): DTGVSQNPRHKITKRGQNVTFRCDPISEHNRLYWYRQTLGQGPEFLTYFQNEAQLEKSRLLSDRFSAERPKGSFSTLEIQRTEQGDSAMYLCASSFNRQGLYHEQFFGPGTRLTVL.

V usage is TRBV19 and J usage is TRBJ2-3, with D tentatively TRBD2 (6 bases). The CDR3 is 18 amino acids. Germline V gene data show CDR1 as LNHDA and CDR2 as SQIVND (reference sequence). V was pared by 1 base and J by 0 bases, with 17 bases between. As DNA, the CDR3 is TGTGCCAGTAGTATAGTCCACACTAGCCCCAATAGCACAGATACGCAGTATTTT. It specifies CASSIVHTSPNSTDTQYF.

In its sample, this clone was seen a few times. The CDR3 here is CASSPAQGKFFWGYTF. The CDR3 region has the DNA TGTGCCAGCAGCCCAGCACAGGGGAAGTTCTTTTGGGGCTACACCTTC. The rearrangement links TRBV27 to TRBJ1-2, with TRBD1 matching over 7 bases. Germline lookup yields CDR1 MNHEY and CDR2 SMNVEV (reference sequence). The CDR3 consists of 16 residues. The trim removed 6 bases at V and 8 bases at J, leaving 18 bases unmatched.

This chain links TRBV15 with TRBJ2-1; 11 positions agree with TRBD2. Germline lookup yields CDR1 LNHNV and CDR2 YYDKDF (reference sequence). After removal of 5 bases from V and 1 base from J, the junction contained 7 bases not matched to a gene. This CDR3 spans 17 amino acids. The CDR3 here is CATSRNLAGGSYNEQFF. CDR3 coding DNA: TGTGCCACCAGCCGCAACCTAGCGGGGGGTTCCTACAATGAGCAGTTCTTC.

The J gene is TRBJ1-6, the V gene TRBV19; 7 nucleotides align to TRBD1. In germline, CDR1 is LNHDA, CDR2 SQIVND (reference sequence). Germline trimming cut 6 bases from V and 8 bases from J; bases unmatched to any gene: 13. This CDR3 is built from 16 residues. In nucleotides, the CDR3 is TGTGCCAGTAGACAACAGGGACAGAGTAGGGATTCACCCCTCCACTTT. Protein product: CASRQQGQSRDSPLHF. The whole variable domain, remainder taken from reference TRBV19 and TRBJ1-6, is DGGITQSPKYLFRKEGQNVTLSCEQNLNHDAMYWYRQDPGQGLRLIYYSQIVNDFQKGDIAEGYSVSREKKESFPLTVTSAQKNPTAFYLCASRQQGQSRDSPLHFGNGTRLTVT.

V gene TRBV18 combines with J gene TRBJ1-1, with D tentatively TRBD1 (5 bases). CDR3 size: 16 residues. Germline CDR1 and CDR2: KGHSH and LQKENI. V was pared by 2 bases and J by 4 bases, with 17 bases between. CDR3 in amino acids: CASSPGAGLGGTEAFF. In DNA form, the CDR3 reads TGTGCCAGCTCACCAGGGGCAGGTCTTGGTGGCACTGAAGCTTTCTTT.

The chain couples TRBV7-4 to TRBJ2-5, with D perhaps TRBD1 (6 bases). CDR3 length: 15 residues. Germline CDR1 SGHVT, CDR2 SQSDAQ. The V and J ends lost 4 bases and 0 bases respectively, with 12 bases between them. The CDR3 protein is CASSYLRGNQETQYF. The CDR3 DNA sequence: TGTGCCAGCAGCTATCTGAGGGGGAACCAAGAGACCCAGTACTTC.

The V gene is TRBV4-1, the J gene TRBJ2-5, with 8 bases fitting TRBD2. CDR1 is MGHRA and CDR2 is YSYEKL in the germline V gene. The V segment lost 3 bases and the J segment 2 bases; nucleotides outside the gene matches: 11. CDR3 length equals 17 residues. This CDR3 is CASSQGIGGDQQETQYF. The CDR3 coding sequence is TGCGCCAGCAGCCAGGGGATCGGGGGGGATCAACAAGAGACCCAGTACTTC.

V is TRBV9 and J is TRBJ2-3, with D tentatively TRBD2 (6 bases). This CDR3 has 19 amino acids. V lost 3 bases to trimming and J lost 3 bases, with 26 bases between them. Germline loops: CDR1 SGDLS, CDR2 YYNGEE. The CDR3 spells CASSARTTGSTSQTDTQYF. The CDR3 DNA is TGTGCCAGCAGCGCCCGAACAACCGGGTCCACTAGCCAAACAGATACGCAGTATTTT.

The chain employs TRBV23-1 and TRBJ1-4; 10 positions match TRBD1. TRBV23-1 is known as an ORF, though its function is uncertain. Germline trimming cut 4 bases from V and 6 bases from J; bases unmatched to any gene: 5. CDR3 length equals 15 residues. CDR3 in amino acids: CASSPRDRGDEKLFF. CDR3 nucleotide sequence: TGCGCCAGCAGTCCGCGGGACAGGGGAGATGAAAAACTGTTTTTT.

V gene TRBV27 combines with J gene TRBJ1-2; no definite D call. CDR1 MNHEY and CDR2 SMNVEV come from the germline V gene (reference sequence). The V gene lost 2 bases and the J gene lost 6 bases, with 13 bases spanning the gap. This CDR3 spans 14 amino acids. CDR3 sequence: CASSLGQEGHGYTF. CDR3 sequence (DNA): TGTGCCAGCAGTTTAGGGCAGGAGGGCCATGGCTACACCTTC.

The gene calls are TRBV30 and TRBJ2-2; 9 nucleotides agree with TRBD2. Germline loops: CDR1 GTSNPN, CDR2 SVGIG (reference sequence). The trim removed 4 bases at V and 5 bases at J, leaving 2 bases unmatched. The CDR3 extends over 13 amino acids. Here the CDR3 DNA reads TGTGCCTGGACTAGCGGGGTAACCGGGGAGCTGTTTTTT. Residues: CAWTSGVTGELFF.

The CDR3 bases are TGTGCCAGCAGCTCCTCCGGGACAGGGACTTACGAGCAGTACTTC. It translates to CASSSSGTGTYEQYF. The genes are TRBV5-4 and TRBJ2-7; 9 bases are a match to TRBD1. Germline lookup yields CDR1 SGHNT and CDR2 YYREEE (reference sequence). J was trimmed by 4 bases and V by 3 bases; bases with no gene match: 8. The CDR3 contains 15 residues.

Concerning this clone: The same CDR3 can be traced to other DNA sequences in this sample. The gene calls are TRBV5-6 and TRBJ2-3, with 9 bases aligning to TRBD2. V lost 2 bases, J lost 1 base, and 2 bases stayed unmatched. CDR3 size: 15 residues. In germline, CDR1 is SGHDT, CDR2 YYEEEE. The CDR3 nucleotides are TGTGCCAGCAGCTTTTTAGCGGGGGGCACAGATACGCAGTATTTT. It is translated as CASSFLAGGTDTQYF.

The J gene is TRBJ1-4, the V gene TRBV5-4, with 8 bases lining up with TRBD1. Germline V gives CDR1 SGHNT, CDR2 YYREEE (reference sequence). The CDR3 covers 14 residues. Trimming at V came to 4 bases and at J to 4 bases, leaving 3 bases not matched to a gene. CDR3 sequence (DNA): TGTGCCAGCAGCCGGACAGGGAATAATGAAAAACTGTTTTTT. Translating gives CASSRTGNNEKLFF.

The rearrangement links TRBV13 to TRBJ2-2; TRBD1 aligns across 11 bases. The CDR3 runs 17 residues. Germline V gene data show CDR1 as PRHDT and CDR2 as FYEKMQ (reference sequence). J lost 5 bases, V lost 5 bases, and 10 bases had no gene match. The CDR3, as DNA: TGTGCCAGCAGCGGGGCCGGGACAGGGGGGAAAACCGGGGAGCTGTTTTTT. It translates to CASSGAGTGGKTGELFF.

The V call is TRBV13, the J call TRBJ1-6; 9 nucleotides match TRBD1. CDR3 length: 20 amino acids. Trimming at V came to 4 bases and at J to 0 bases, leaving 13 bases not matched to a gene. CDR1 and CDR2 (germline): PRHDT, FYEKMQ (reference sequence). The CDR3 DNA sequence: TGTGCCAGCAGCTCGGCCTCCGGGACAGGGCCCAGCTCCTATAATTCACCCCTCCACTTT. Its protein is CASSSASGTGPSSYNSPLHF.